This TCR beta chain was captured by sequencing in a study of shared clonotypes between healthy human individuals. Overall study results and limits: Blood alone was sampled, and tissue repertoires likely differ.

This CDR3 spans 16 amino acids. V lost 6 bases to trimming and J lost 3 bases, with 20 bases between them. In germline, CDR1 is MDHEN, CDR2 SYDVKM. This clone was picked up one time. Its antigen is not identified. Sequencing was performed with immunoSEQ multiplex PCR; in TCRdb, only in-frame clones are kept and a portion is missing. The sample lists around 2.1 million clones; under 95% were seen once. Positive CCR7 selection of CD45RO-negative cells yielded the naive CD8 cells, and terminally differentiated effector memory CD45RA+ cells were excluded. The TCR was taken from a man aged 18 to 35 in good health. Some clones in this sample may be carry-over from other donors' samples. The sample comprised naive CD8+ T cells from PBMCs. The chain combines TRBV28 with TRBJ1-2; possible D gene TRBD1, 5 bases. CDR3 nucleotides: TGTGCCAGCAGCCTCCCGCCGGGGCCCTGGGACTATGGCTACACCTTC. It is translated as CASSLPPGPWDYGYTF.